Presented here are 25 T cell receptor beta chains from one specimen sequenced in a study of identical twins. MiXCR, applied by TCRdb to the 5' RACE reads, yields one record per CDR3 protein. The sample holds 200,000 to 300,000 distinct CDR3 sequences, approximately 7.8% seen once. The same specimen was also included in a second study, on yellow fever vaccine responses in identical twins.

Material: CD8+ T cells sorted from blood. All receptors derive from a woman under 30 in good health.

This clonotype was detected many times. The DNA of the CDR3 is TGTGCCAGCAGCGTAGCGGGAGACTCCGATACGCAGTATTTT. Protein sequence: CASSVAGDSDTQYF. The chain carries TRBV9 and TRBJ2-3; D might be TRBD2 (6 bases). Germline V gene lookup returns CDR1 SGDLS and CDR2 YYNGEE. Trimming removed 0 bases at V and 6 bases at J, with 11 bases between. The CDR3 length is 14 residues. The full variable domain, completed using reference TRBV9 and TRBJ2-3, is DSGVTQTPKHLITATGQRVTLRCSPRSGDLSVYWYQQSLDQGLQFLIQYYNGEERAKGNILERFSAQQFPDLHSELNLSSLELGDSALYFCASSVAGDSDTQYFGPGTRLTVL.

The V gene is TRBV5-6, the J gene TRBJ2-5, with 10 bases aligning to TRBD2. With 0 bases clipped from V and 5 bases from J, the junction kept 4 bases outside the gene matches. CDR1 and CDR2 from the germline V gene are SGHDT and YYEEEE. This CDR3 region has 15 residues. CDR3 bases: TGTGCCAGCAGCTTGGTTACTAGCGGGACGGAGACCCAGTACTTC. As protein: CASSLVTSGTETQYF.

This clonotype was counted ten times or more. The chain carries TRBV11-2 and TRBJ2-7; D unclear. This CDR3 contains 14 residues. From germline, CDR1 is SGHAT and CDR2 FQNNGV. V was trimmed by 2 bases and J by 3 bases, leaving 11 bases between them. CDR3 bases: TGTGCCAGCAGCTTACCGGAAACCTACTACGAGCAGTACTTC. This sequence encodes CASSLPETYYEQYF.

This clonotype came up a few times. The chain has TRBV28 and TRBJ2-7; D might be TRBD2 (5 bases). V gave up 5 bases and J gave up 8 bases, with 10 bases separating them. Germline V gene data show CDR1 as MDHEN and CDR2 as SYDVKM. This CDR3 is built from 11 residues. CDR3 loop: CASSPDSKQYF. CDR3 in DNA: TGTGCCAGCAGTCCGGACTCAAAGCAGTACTTC. The full variable domain, its missing parts supplied by reference TRBV28 and TRBJ2-7, is DVKVTQSSRYLVKRTGEKVFLECVQDMDHENMFWYRQDPGLGLRLIYFSYDVKMKEKGDIPEGYSVSREKKERFSLILESASTNQTSMYLCASSPDSKQYFGPGTRLTVT.

A few counts support this clonotype. The genes are TRBV10-3 and TRBJ2-5; perhaps TRBD1 as D (5 bases). The CDR3 sequence is 17 residues long. Per germline, CDR1 ENHRY and CDR2 SYGVKD. Trimming pared 0 bases from V and 0 bases from J, leaving 14 bases between. CDR3 sequence: CAISESVWGWNQETQYF. Here the CDR3 DNA reads TGTGCCATCAGTGAGTCGGTCTGGGGCTGGAACCAAGAGACCCAGTACTTC.

The J gene is TRBJ2-7, the V gene TRBV11-2; 7 bases are a match to TRBD1. The CDR3 is 15 amino acids. The germline gives CDR1 SGHAT, CDR2 FQNNGV. J gave up 5 bases and V 4 bases, and 11 bases lay outside the gene matches. As DNA, the CDR3 is TGTGCCAGCAGCTCAACCGGGACAGCCAAGGACGAGCAGTACTTC. It encodes CASSSTGTAKDEQYF.

The sample holds a few counts of this clonotype. The chain joins TRBV7-9 to TRBJ2-5; 9 positions agree with TRBD2. V was clipped by 5 bases and J by 5 bases; unmatched bases: 12. The CDR3 spans 16 residues. The germline gives CDR1 SEHNR, CDR2 FQNEAQ (reference sequence). As DNA, the CDR3 is TGTGCCAGCAGCCCTCCTTTAGCGGGAGAGAGGGAGACCCAGTACTTC. It encodes CASSPPLAGERETQYF.

This chain uses TRBV9 with TRBJ2-1; D may be TRBD2 (6 bases). CDR3 size: 16 residues. Trimming cost V 0 bases and J 0 bases, with 10 bases left between them. Per germline, CDR1 SGDLS and CDR2 YYNGEE. The CDR3 loop is CASSVGGASSYNEQFF. The DNA for the CDR3 is TGTGCCAGCAGCGTAGGCGGGGCGAGCTCCTACAATGAGCAGTTCTTC.

V usage is TRBV20-1 and J usage is TRBJ2-5; 11 bases map to TRBD2. CDR1 and CDR2 from the germline V gene are DFQATT and SNEGSKA (reference sequence). The V segment lost 0 bases and the J segment 4 bases; nucleotides outside the gene matches: 7. CDR3 size: 16 residues. CDR3 amino acids: CSARELAGALLETQYF. CDR3 coding DNA: TGCAGTGCTAGAGAACTAGCGGGAGCGCTACTAGAGACCCAGTACTTC.

The V and J genes are TRBV7-9 and TRBJ2-7, with D hard to call. Trimming took 4 bases from V and 2 from J, leaving 6 bases between them. This CDR3 is built from 12 residues. From germline, CDR1 is SEHNR and CDR2 FQNEAQ (reference sequence). The DNA of the CDR3 is TGTGCCAGCAGCTCCGGGCCCTACGAGCAGTACGTC. This sequence encodes CASSSGPYEQYV.

The genes are TRBV5-1 and TRBJ2-7; 11 nucleotides match TRBD1. V trimming: 3 bases; J trimming: 2 bases; junction bases outside the gene matches: 4. The length of the CDR3 is 15 residues. CDR1 is SGHRS and CDR2 is YFSETQ in the germline V gene. CDR3 nucleotide sequence: TGCGCCAGCAGCTGGTTGGGACAGGGGGCCTACGAGCAGTACTTC. As protein: CASSWLGQGAYEQYF.

This clonotype was found many times. The gene calls are TRBV29-1 and TRBJ1-1; D unclear. V was pared by 4 bases and J by 3 bases, with 9 bases between. Per germline, CDR1 SQVTM and CDR2 ANQGSEA. The CDR3 has 12 amino acids. The CDR3 is CSVGLRDTEAFF. The CDR3 region has the DNA TGCAGCGTTGGGCTGAGAGACACTGAAGCTTTCTTT. Looking up the rest from reference TRBV29-1 and TRBJ1-1 gives the full variable domain: SAVISQKPSRDICQRGTSLTIQCQVDSQVTMMFWYRQQPGQSLTLIATANQGSEATYESGFVIDKFPISRPNLTFSTLTVSNMSPEDSSIYLCSVGLRDTEAFFGQGTRLTVV.

This clonotype was detected only a few times. The chain has TRBV14 and TRBJ2-7; a weak D match, TRBD2 (6 bases). This CDR3 spans 14 amino acids. Germline-derived CDR1 and CDR2 are SGHDN and FVKESK. The CDR3 protein is CASSEDGGTYEQYV. CDR3 nucleotide sequence: TGTGCCAGCAGCGAAGACGGAGGGACCTACGAGCAGTACGTC.

The table lists this clonotype with a few counts. The rearrangement links TRBV7-9 to TRBJ2-3, with TRBD2 identical over 11 bases. CDR1 is SEHNR, CDR2 FQNEAQ, per germline (reference sequence). After removal of 2 bases from V and 4 bases from J, the junction contained 8 bases not matched to a gene. This CDR3 is built from 17 residues. This CDR3 reads CASSLTSGGVDPDTQYF. For the CDR3, the DNA is TGTGCCAGCAGCTTAACTAGCGGGGGTGTAGACCCAGATACGCAGTATTTT.

This clonotype appeared many times. The rearrangement uses TRBV10-3 and TRBJ2-3, with 14 bases lining up with TRBD2. CDR3 length: 21 residues. The ends lost 2 bases at V and 4 bases at J; junction bases unmatched: 17. Germline V gives CDR1 ENHRY, CDR2 SYGVKD. The CDR3 spells CAISEPITGTSGSLNSDTQYF. The CDR3 DNA sequence: TGTGCCATCAGTGAGCCCATTACCGGGACTAGCGGGAGCTTAAACTCAGATACGCAGTATTTT.

The V and J genes are TRBV5-5 and TRBJ2-7, with a possible D match to TRBD2 (5 bases). Deletions cut 7 bases from V and 2 bases from J, with 16 bases between. There are 14 residues in the CDR3. The V gene's germline CDR1 is SGHKS and CDR2 YYEKEE (reference sequence). CDR3 nucleotide sequence: TGTGCCAGCGCATGGGCGGGTAATCCCTACGAGCAGTACTTC. Protein sequence: CASAWAGNPYEQYF. Drawing the rest from reference TRBV5-5 and TRBJ2-7, the complete variable domain is DAGVTQSPTHLIKTRGQQVTLRCSPISGHKSVSWYQQVLGQGPQFIFQYYEKEERGRGNFPDRFSARQFPNYSSELNVNALLLGDSALYLCASAWAGNPYEQYFGPGTRLTVT.

The table lists this clonotype with many counts. The genes are TRBV4-1 and TRBJ1-5; tentative D call: TRBD1 (6 bases). CDR3 size: 15 residues. Germline V gene data show CDR1 as MGHRA and CDR2 as YSYEKL. V was pared by 0 bases and J by 4 bases, with 10 bases between. The CDR3 nucleotides are TGCGCCAGCAGCCAAGAAGGACAGAAAAATCAGCCCCAGCATTTT. The encoded protein is CASSQEGQKNQPQHF.

This clonotype has ten or more counts. The genes are TRBV5-1 and TRBJ2-3, with a possible D match to TRBD2 (5 bases). V was trimmed by 1 base and J by 2 bases, leaving 17 bases between them. CDR3 length: 17 amino acids. Germline CDR1 and CDR2: SGHRS and YFSETQ. This chain's CDR3 is CASSLRATSPPTDTQYF. DNA of the CDR3: TGCGCCAGCAGCTTGAGGGCTACTAGTCCCCCCACAGATACGCAGTATTTT. The full variable domain, completed using reference TRBV5-1 and TRBJ2-3, is KAGVTQTPRYLIKTRGQQVTLSCSPISGHRSVSWYQQTPGQGLQFLFEYFSETQRNKGNFPGRFSGRQFSNSRSEMNVSTLELGDSALYLCASSLRATSPPTDTQYFGPGTRLTVL.

This clonotype was observed a handful of times. The rearrangement uses TRBV2 and TRBJ1-6; D not certain. Trimming cost V 8 bases and J 2 bases, with 13 bases left between them. This CDR3 has 15 residues. Germline assignment: CDR1 SNHLY and CDR2 FYNNEI. The CDR3 DNA is TGTGCCAGCCTCCTCCAGACGACCTATAATTCACCCCTCCACTTT. It codes for CASLLQTTYNSPLHF.

This clonotype has a count of ten or more. The chain carries TRBV3-1 and TRBJ2-7; D is uncertain. Germline V lookup: CDR1 LGHDT, CDR2 YNNKEL (reference sequence). With 1 base removed from V and 2 bases from J, the gap between germline ends came to 9 bases. This CDR3 has 14 residues. The CDR3 is CASSQALSTYEQYF. The CDR3 bases are TGTGCCAGCAGCCAAGCATTATCCACCTACGAGCAGTACTTC.

Comment on this clonotype: A clone one base away is much larger, so this may be a read error. This chain uses TRBV5-1 with TRBJ2-7, with TRBD1 matching over 7 bases. The J segment lost 2 bases and the V segment lost 4 bases, leaving 6 bases of the junction unmatched. The CDR3 has 14 residues. Looked up from germline, CDR1 is SGHRS and CDR2 is YFSETQ. CDR3 sequence (DNA): TGCGCCAGCAGCGGATCCGGGACAGCCTACGAGCAGTACTTC. This translates into CASSGSGTAYEQYF.

This clonotype occurred a few times. This chain links TRBV28 with TRBJ2-2, with TRBD2 matching over 7 bases. This CDR3 contains 15 residues. Germline-derived CDR1 and CDR2 are MDHEN and SYDVKM. V shed 3 bases, J shed 8 bases, and the junction held 9 bases outside the gene matches. The CDR3 bases are TGTGCCAGCAGTTTGAGCTTCGCGGGAGCAGGGGAGCTGTTTTTT. Translated: CASSLSFAGAGELFF. Full variable domain (outside the CDR3, taken from reference TRBV28 and TRBJ2-2): DVKVTQSSRYLVKRTGEKVFLECVQDMDHENMFWYRQDPGLGLRLIYFSYDVKMKEKGDIPEGYSVSREKKERFSLILESASTNQTSMYLCASSLSFAGAGELFFGEGSRLTVL.

This clonotype came up many times. The chain couples TRBV12-3 or TRBV12-4 to TRBJ2-7; D may be TRBD2 (5 bases). V lost 3 bases, J lost 7 bases, and 10 bases lay in between. This CDR3 is 12 amino acids long. CDR3 residues: CASSFGRAEQYF. CDR3 coding DNA: TGTGCCAGCAGTTTTGGGCGGGCGGAGCAGTACTTC.

The rearrangement joins TRBV28 to TRBJ2-3; D is unclear. The germline V and J ends were trimmed by 3 bases and 3 bases, with 10 bases remaining between them. CDR1 MDHEN and CDR2 SYDVKM come from the germline V gene. The CDR3 length is 14 residues. The CDR3 bases are TGTGCCAGCAGTTTTTTGAGGCTGACAGATACGCAGTATTTT. Translation: CASSFLRLTDTQYF.

This clonotype was detected only a few times. The chain has TRBV4-1 and TRBJ1-2; no clear D. The germline V gene has CDR1 MGHRA and CDR2 YSYEKL. The CDR3 is 18 amino acids. V lost 0 bases to trimming and J lost 4 bases, with 21 bases between them. CDR3 residues: CASSQEAGSPNKIYGYTF. As DNA, the CDR3 is TGCGCCAGCAGCCAAGAGGCGGGTTCTCCCAATAAGATCTATGGCTACACCTTC.